The present T cell receptor beta chain was sequenced within a study of T-cell reconstitution after alpha-beta-depleted transplantation in children. This clonotype has more than one count but fewer than ten. Preparation of the TCRbeta library was carried out with unique molecular identifiers. Via MiXCR, TCRdb re-called the PCR reads, giving one row per CDR3 protein. Of hundreds of thousands of distinct CDR3 sequences listed, over 25% were seen once; the top ten hold 2% to 2.5%. Germline V gene data show CDR1 as SGHVS and CDR2 as FNYEAQ. Trimming cost V 2 bases and J 6 bases, with 11 bases left between them. The CDR3 is 15 amino acids.

The sequence derives from a human donor who donated a stem cell graft to a child with aplastic anemia. Sequenced material: PBMCs from the stem cell graft donor, taken from the stem cell graft. The chain employs TRBV7-6 and TRBJ1-6; a possible D gene is TRBD1 (5 bases). CDR3 nucleotide sequence: TGTGCCAGCAGCTTACAGTACGGGGGTAATTCACCCCTCCACTTT. This sequence encodes CASSLQYGGNSPLHF.